The 31 T cell receptor beta chains reported below all come from one sample, sequenced in a study of CD8+ T cells in alopecia areata. RNA extraction and reverse transcription yielded cDNA as sequencing template. Produced via immunoSEQ multiplex PCR; TCRdb's table is partial and in-frame only. The sample gives 100,000 to 150,000 clones, 55% to 80% of which show up once; approximately 2.8% is in the top ten. Material: CD4+ T cells sorted from blood. These receptors were collected from a human donor in good health.

This chain links TRBV30 with TRBJ1-3, with D unclear. This CDR3 comprises 12 residues. The germline V gene encodes CDR1 GTSNPN and CDR2 SVGIG (reference sequence). V dropped 7 bases and J dropped 4 bases, with 11 bases sitting between them. CDR3 DNA sequence: TGTGCCTCCCGAAGGAGAGGAAACACCATATATTTT. Protein product: CASRRRGNTIYF.

This chain links TRBV5-1 with TRBJ2-5; D is possibly TRBD1 (5 bases). The germline CDR1 and CDR2 sequences are SGHRS and YFSETQ. Trimming pared 4 bases from V and 2 bases from J, leaving 9 bases between. CDR3 length: 13 residues. The CDR3 loop reads CASSVRGQETQYF. The CDR3, as DNA: TGCGCCAGCAGCGTTAGGGGTCAAGAGACCCAGTACTTC.

The J gene is TRBJ2-1, the V gene TRBV6-5; 7 bases are a match to TRBD1. Germline V gene lookup returns CDR1 MNHEY and CDR2 SVGAGI. V gave up 6 bases and J gave up 12 bases; unmatched junction bases: 8. This CDR3 has 12 residues. The CDR3 loop reads CASSLDRVGQFF. The CDR3 bases are TGTGCCAGCAGCCTAGACAGGGTTGGGCAGTTCTTC.

The rearrangement joins TRBV25-1 to TRBJ2-2, with D perhaps TRBD1 or TRBD2 (5 bases each). The V gene lost 2 bases and the J gene lost 6 bases, with 7 bases spanning the gap. Germline CDR1 is MGHDK and CDR2 is SYGVNS. The CDR3 has 13 residues. CDR3 nucleotide sequence: TGTGCCAGCAGTGAACAGGGAGCCGGGGAGCTGTTTTTT. As protein: CASSEQGAGELFF.

The genes are TRBV30 and TRBJ1-2; D unresolved. V shed 5 bases and J shed 1 base, with 5 bases lying between them. The CDR3 length is 11 residues. Germline CDR1 is GTSNPN and CDR2 is SVGIG (reference sequence). The chain's CDR3 is CAWEVNYGYTF. CDR3 DNA: TGTGCCTGGGAGGTTAACTATGGCTACACCTTC.

This clone came up a few times. The chain recombines TRBV7-2 with TRBJ2-5, with D unclear. The CDR3 is made up of 14 amino acids. Deletions cut 1 base from V and 2 bases from J, with 8 bases between. The V gene's germline CDR1 is SGHTA and CDR2 FQGNSA. CDR3 region: CASSLVNKQETQYF. The DNA of the CDR3 is TGTGCCAGCAGCTTAGTCAACAAACAAGAGACCCAGTACTTC.

The chain has TRBV30 and TRBJ1-1, with 7 bases lining up with TRBD1. The CDR3 spans 12 residues. The germline V gene has CDR1 GTSNPN and CDR2 SVGIG (reference sequence). V lost 6 bases, J lost 5 bases, and 6 bases stayed unmatched. CDR3 coding DNA: TGTGCCTGTCGACAGGGCGAGACTGAAGCTTTCTTT. Translating it yields CACRQGETEAFF.

The rearrangement uses TRBV29-1 and TRBJ1-2; 9 positions match TRBD1. Germline values: CDR1 SQVTM, CDR2 ANQGSEA. With 7 bases clipped from V and 3 bases from J, the junction kept 6 bases outside the gene matches. The CDR3 sequence is 13 residues long. The CDR3 nucleotides are TGCAGCGGACAAACAGGGGGCGACTATGGCTACACCTTC. Translating gives CSGQTGGDYGYTF.

The V call is TRBV11-2, the J call TRBJ2-7, with 8 bases that match TRBD2. The V gene end was trimmed by 4 bases and the J gene end by 5 bases; junction bases not matched to a gene: 7. This CDR3 contains 14 residues. The germline V gene has CDR1 SGHAT and CDR2 FQNNGV. The CDR3 here is CASSSGGASDEQYF. DNA for the CDR3: TGTGCCAGCAGCTCCGGGGGGGCCAGCGACGAGCAGTACTTC.

The J gene is TRBJ2-5, the V gene TRBV2, with 7 bases aligning to TRBD1. The CDR3 consists of 15 residues. Germline CDR1 reads SNHLY; CDR2 reads FYNNEI. Trimming removed 2 bases from V and 5 bases from J; junction bases left unmatched: 8. The CDR3 DNA follows: TGTGCCAGCAGTGAACTAGGGGGCCGAGGGGAGACCCAGTACTTC. Translating gives CASSELGGRGETQYF.

This chain connects TRBV18 to TRBJ2-7; unclear D gene. V lost 0 bases and J 3 bases, leaving 9 bases between the germline ends. This CDR3 spans 14 amino acids. CDR1 is KGHSH, CDR2 LQKENI, per germline. The CDR3 here is CASSPPSQNYEQYF. The CDR3 coding sequence is TGTGCCAGCTCACCACCGTCACAGAACTACGAGCAGTACTTC. Filled out from reference TRBV18 and TRBJ2-7, the complete variable domain reads NAGVMQNPRHLVRRRGQEARLRCSPMKGHSHVYWYRQLPEEGLKFMVYLQKENIIDESGMPKERFSAEFPKEGPSILRIQQVVRGDSAAYFCASSPPSQNYEQYFGPGTRLTVT.

In this sample, this clone turned up a few times. This chain connects TRBV5-4 to TRBJ2-3; 7 bases are shared with TRBD2. The CDR3 has 15 amino acids. Trimming removed 1 base from V and 3 bases from J; junction bases left unmatched: 5. CDR1 is SGHNT, CDR2 YYREEE, per germline (reference sequence). The CDR3 nucleotides read TGTGCCAGCAGCTTGCCCGGGGGGATTACAGATACGCAGTATTTT. Its protein is CASSLPGGITDTQYF.

This chain links TRBV14 with TRBJ1-2; D gene ambiguous. The ends were cut back, 4 bases at V and 0 bases at J, with 12 bases in the middle. Per germline, CDR1 SGHDN and CDR2 FVKESK. The CDR3 runs 15 residues. The CDR3 reads CASSPRQATNYGYTF. The CDR3 DNA follows: TGTGCCAGCAGCCCCCGCCAGGCAACTAACTATGGCTACACCTTC.

The table lists this clone with a few counts. The chain uses TRBV19 and TRBJ2-6, with TRBD1 matching 11 bases. Germline V lookup: CDR1 LNHDA, CDR2 SQIVND (reference sequence). The junction had 10 bases not matched to a gene; V was cut back by 9 bases and J by 3 bases. The CDR3 sequence is 17 residues long. CDR3 amino acids: CASLVGTGGDGANVLTF. In DNA, the CDR3 is TGTGCCAGCCTCGTCGGGACAGGGGGTGATGGGGCCAACGTCCTGACTTTC.

The gene calls are TRBV19 and TRBJ1-6; D ambiguous. CDR1 LNHDA and CDR2 SQIVND come from the germline V gene (reference sequence). The V end lost 7 bases, the J end lost 0 bases, and 13 bases lay between the germline ends. This CDR3 is built from 16 residues. The CDR3 DNA is TGTGCCAGTAACGGACCTAGCAGCTCCTATAATTCACCCCTCCACTTT. This encodes CASNGPSSSYNSPLHF.

Only a few counts were recorded for this clone. The chain couples TRBV29-1 to TRBJ1-5; D unclear. The V end lost 4 bases, the J end lost 10 bases, and 17 bases lay between the germline ends. Germline V gene sequence: CDR1 SQVTM, CDR2 ANQGSEA. This CDR3 spans 13 amino acids. CDR3 DNA sequence: TGCAGCGTTGCCCCAGGTGGCGGGAATCCCCAGCATTTT. Amino acids: CSVAPGGGNPQHF.

V usage is TRBV11-2 and J usage is TRBJ2-1, with D possibly matching TRBD2 (5 bases). The V and J ends lost 5 bases and 6 bases respectively, with 14 bases between them. The CDR3 sequence is 14 residues long. Germline V gives CDR1 SGHAT, CDR2 FQNNGV. CDR3 DNA: TGTGCCAGCAGCGTAGCGAGTTCCGCCAATGAGCAGTTCTTC. Translating it yields CASSVASSANEQFF. Full variable domain (outside the CDR3, taken from reference TRBV11-2 and TRBJ2-1): EAGVAQSPRYKIIEKRQSVAFWCNPISGHATLYWYQQILGQGPKLLIQFQNNGVVDDSQLPKDRFSAERLKGVDSTLKIQPAKLEDSAVYLCASSVASSANEQFFGPGTRLTVL.

This chain links TRBV29-1 with TRBJ2-3; D ambiguous. Trimming left V 4 bases short and J 4 bases short, with 9 bases between. The germline V gene encodes CDR1 SQVTM and CDR2 ANQGSEA. CDR3 length equals 12 residues. The DNA of the CDR3 is TGCAGCGTTGTGGAGAACCCAGATACGCAGTATTTT. Translating gives CSVVENPDTQYF.

The genes are TRBV30 and TRBJ1-5, with D tentatively TRBD1 (5 bases). The CDR3 is 15 amino acids. The V and J ends lost 1 base and 2 bases respectively, with 12 bases between them. Germline-derived CDR1 and CDR2 are GTSNPN and SVGIG (reference sequence). CDR3: CAWSASGQGNQPQHF. CDR3 nucleotides: TGTGCCTGGAGTGCGTCAGGGCAAGGCAATCAGCCCCAGCATTTT. The complete variable domain, with remaining parts taken from reference TRBV30 and TRBJ1-5, reads SQTIHQWPATLVQPVGSPLSLECTVEGTSNPNLYWYRQAAGRGLQLLFYSVGIGQISSEVPQNLSASRPQDRQFILSSKKLLLSDSGFYLCAWSASGQGNQPQHFGDGTRLSIL.

This rearrangement joins TRBV30 to TRBJ2-7, with a tentative D call TRBD1 (5 bases). The CDR3 spans 12 residues. The V and J ends lost 3 bases and 4 bases respectively, with 10 bases between them. Looked up from germline, CDR1 is GTSNPN and CDR2 is SVGIG (reference sequence). CDR3 residues: CAWSPQGYEQYF. The CDR3 DNA follows: TGTGCCTGGAGCCCCCAGGGTTACGAGCAGTACTTC.

The chain links TRBV7-2 to TRBJ2-1; unclear D gene. From germline, CDR1 is SGHTA and CDR2 FQGNSA. The germline V and J ends were trimmed by 5 bases and 5 bases, with 16 bases remaining between them. The CDR3 runs to 15 residues. The CDR3 here is CASSQPGQPDNEQFF. CDR3 nucleotide sequence: TGTGCCAGCAGCCAGCCGGGTCAACCGGACAATGAGCAGTTCTTC.

The genes are TRBV4-1 and TRBJ1-2; maybe TRBD1 (5 bases). The CDR3 extends over 14 amino acids. Germline V CDR1 and CDR2: MGHRA, YSYEKL. The V end lost 0 bases, the J end lost 5 bases, and 10 bases lay between the germline ends. The chain's CDR3 is CASSQDIEGYGYTF. CDR3 bases: TGCGCCAGCAGCCAAGATATCGAGGGGTATGGCTACACCTTC.

Only a few counts were recorded for this clone. The chain couples TRBV29-1 to TRBJ1-2, with D hard to call. Looked up from germline, CDR1 is SQVTM and CDR2 is ANQGSEA. V shed 4 bases and J shed 1 base, with 7 bases lying between them. The CDR3 is 12 amino acids. The DNA for the CDR3 is TGCAGCGTTGCCACAGTTAACTATGGCTACACCTTC. It specifies CSVATVNYGYTF.

The CDR3 DNA follows: TGCGCCAGCAGTCCCACCGGGCAAGAGACCCAGTACTTC. Residues: CASSPTGQETQYF. V usage is TRBV5-1 and J usage is TRBJ2-5, with D uncertain. V was cut by 5 bases and J by 2 bases, with 10 bases left in between. This CDR3 contains 13 residues. Germline CDR1 SGHRS, CDR2 YFSETQ.

This chain links TRBV7-2 with TRBJ2-1; D not certain. The V gene's germline CDR1 is SGHTA and CDR2 FQGNSA. V lost 5 bases, J lost 5 bases, and 4 bases lay in between. CDR3 length equals 11 residues. The CDR3 DNA follows: TGTGCCAGCAGCCCCCACAATGAGCAGTTCTTC. It translates to CASSPHNEQFF. Complete variable domain (other parts from reference TRBV7-2 and TRBJ2-1): GAGVSQSPSNKVTEKGKDVELRCDPISGHTALYWYRQSLGQGLEFLIYFQGNSAPDKSGLPSDRFSAERTGGSVSTLTIQRTQQEDSAVYLCASSPHNEQFFGPGTRLTVL.

The rearrangement links TRBV7-9 to TRBJ1-2; no definite D call. With 1 base removed from V and 5 bases from J, the gap between germline ends came to 5 bases. Germline lookup yields CDR1 SEHNR and CDR2 FQNEAQ (reference sequence). The CDR3 extends over 12 amino acids. CDR3 DNA: TGTGCCAGCAGCTTAGGGGATTATGGCTACACCTTC. Its protein is CASSLGDYGYTF. The variable domain in full, with the rest retrieved from reference TRBV7-9 and TRBJ1-2, is DTGVSQNPRHKITKRGQNVTFRCDPISEHNRLYWYRQTLGQGPEFLTYFQNEAQLEKSRLLSDRFSAERPKGSFSTLEIQRTEQGDSAMYLCASSLGDYGYTFGSGTRLTVV.

The J gene is TRBJ2-7, the V gene TRBV30; the D is unclear. V lost 0 bases and J lost 5, with 5 bases in between. CDR3 length: 11 residues. Germline loops: CDR1 GTSNPN, CDR2 SVGIG (reference sequence). CDR3 nucleotide sequence: TGTGCCTGGAGTGTTTACGACGAGCAGTACTTC. This encodes CAWSVYDEQYF. Based on the CDR3 plus reference TRBV30 and TRBJ2-7, the full variable domain is SQTIHQWPATLVQPVGSPLSLECTVEGTSNPNLYWYRQAAGRGLQLLFYSVGIGQISSEVPQNLSASRPQDRQFILSSKKLLLSDSGFYLCAWSVYDEQYFGPGTRLTVT.

This clone was seen only a few times. This chain uses TRBV2 with TRBJ1-1; D possibly corresponds to TRBD1 (5 bases). V lost 7 bases to trimming and J lost 1 base, with 10 bases between them. Per germline, CDR1 SNHLY and CDR2 FYNNEI. CDR3 size: 13 residues. CDR3 DNA: TGTGCCAGCACCCTTACAGGGAACACTGAAGCTTTCTTT. As protein: CASTLTGNTEAFF.

The chain joins TRBV30 to TRBJ2-7; 10 bases are shared with TRBD1. Trimming cost V 3 bases and J 3 bases; bases outside gene matches: 2. Germline-derived CDR1 and CDR2 are GTSNPN and SVGIG (reference sequence). The CDR3 is 13 residues long. The CDR3 DNA follows: TGTGCCTGGAGCGGGACAGGGGACTACGAGCAGTACTTC. The encoded protein is CAWSGTGDYEQYF.

The gene calls are TRBV30 and TRBJ1-1; no clear D gene. The CDR3 has 11 residues. Looked up from germline, CDR1 is GTSNPN and CDR2 is SVGIG (reference sequence). Trimming took off 3 bases at V and 4 bases at J, with 6 bases between the two ends. The CDR3 loop reads CAWRSRTEAFF. The CDR3 DNA sequence: TGTGCCTGGAGGTCCCGCACTGAAGCTTTCTTT.

This chain uses TRBV5-1 with TRBJ1-2, with a weak D call TRBD1 (5 bases). The CDR3 spans 14 residues. The V end was cut by 9 bases, the J end by 3 bases, with 18 bases between. Per the germline V gene, CDR1 is SGHRS and CDR2 is YFSETQ. The CDR3 sequence is CATAPGRGDYGYTF. In DNA form, the CDR3 reads TGCGCCACCGCCCCGGGCCGGGGGGACTATGGCTACACCTTC.